Listed here are 19 T cell receptor beta chains from one sample, sequenced in a study of T-cell memory formation after mild COVID-19. In TCRdb, the 5' RACE reads were re-called with MiXCR into one record per CDR3 protein. The sample includes about 500,000 distinct CDR3 sequences, over 20% of them seen just once. Sequenced input: PBMCs or a T cell subset sorted from them (not recorded which). These receptor sequences come from an adult woman who had mild COVID-19 (a few samples of this study predate the infection). Cell type and time point are not known.

There are a few counts of this clonotype. This rearrangement joins TRBV5-1 to TRBJ2-1, with 10 positions matching TRBD1. The CDR3 extends over 14 amino acids. V shed 2 bases, J shed 7 bases, and the junction held 3 bases outside the gene matches. Per the germline V gene, CDR1 is SGHRS and CDR2 is YFSETQ. The DNA of the CDR3 is TGCGCCAGCAGCTTCGGGACAGGGGATAATGAGCAGTTCTTC. Amino acids: CASSFGTGDNEQFF.

This clonotype was observed a few times. CDR3 in DNA: TGTGCCAGCAGGTTACAAGGACAAATAGAGCAGTTCTTC. Translation: CASRLQGQIEQFF. The chain employs TRBV11-2 and TRBJ2-1, with a possible D match to TRBD1 (5 bases). This CDR3 spans 13 amino acids. Germline CDR1 is SGHAT and CDR2 is FQNNGV. Trimming took 6 bases from V and 10 from J, leaving 16 bases between them.

V and J are TRBV12-3 or TRBV12-4 and TRBJ2-1; tentative D call: TRBD2 (6 bases). CDR3 length: 15 amino acids. The V end was cut by 2 bases, the J end by 4 bases, with 12 bases between. In DNA form, the CDR3 reads TGTGCCAGCAGTTTACGGCGGGGCCGTTACAATGAGCAGTTCTTC. Translating gives CASSLRRGRYNEQFF.

In this sample, this clonotype turned up a few times. CDR3 sequence reads: CASSVARWDNEQFF. CDR3 sequence (DNA): TGTGCCAGCAGCGTAGCTAGGTGGGACAATGAGCAGTTCTTC. The V call is TRBV9, the J call TRBJ2-1; D not certain. Germline values: CDR1 SGDLS, CDR2 YYNGEE. With 0 bases removed from V and 5 bases from J, the gap between germline ends came to 9 bases. CDR3 length: 14 amino acids.

The chain recombines TRBV11-2 with TRBJ2-7, with 7 positions matching TRBD1. The CDR3 consists of 12 residues. The germline CDR1 and CDR2 sequences are SGHAT and FQNNGV. V lost 5 bases, J lost 6 bases, and 4 bases stayed unmatched. DNA for the CDR3: TGTGCCAGCAGCCTACAGGGGACCGAGCAGTACTTC. Amino acid sequence: CASSLQGTEQYF. The full variable domain, its missing parts supplied by reference TRBV11-2 and TRBJ2-7, is EAGVAQSPRYKIIEKRQSVAFWCNPISGHATLYWYQQILGQGPKLLIQFQNNGVVDDSQLPKDRFSAERLKGVDSTLKIQPAKLEDSAVYLCASSLQGTEQYFGPGTRLTVT.

V is TRBV15 and J is TRBJ1-5, with D hard to call. The CDR3 consists of 16 residues. The germline V and J ends were trimmed by 0 bases and 6 bases, with 15 bases remaining between them. Germline CDR1 and CDR2: LNHNV and YYDKDF (reference sequence). The CDR3 sequence: CATSREPAWGVQPQHF. The CDR3 DNA follows: TGTGCCACCAGCAGAGAGCCAGCGTGGGGTGTTCAGCCCCAGCATTTT.

This clonotype was seen more than once but under ten times. V is TRBV5-1 and J is TRBJ2-1, with D possibly matching TRBD1 (6 bases). CDR1 is SGHRS, CDR2 YFSETQ, per germline. CDR3 size: 14 residues. V was trimmed by 4 bases and J by 8 bases, leaving 16 bases between them. CDR3 sequence reads: CASSVQGPLDEQFF. The CDR3 DNA reads TGCGCCAGCAGCGTACAGGGACCCCTGGATGAGCAGTTCTTC. Drawing the rest from reference TRBV5-1 and TRBJ2-1, the complete variable domain is KAGVTQTPRYLIKTRGQQVTLSCSPISGHRSVSWYQQTPGQGLQFLFEYFSETQRNKGNFPGRFSGRQFSNSRSEMNVSTLELGDSALYLCASSVQGPLDEQFFGPGTRLTVL.

The sample holds a few counts of this clonotype. The chain is built from TRBV24-1 and TRBJ2-7, with 7 bases identical to TRBD1. Germline V gene lookup returns CDR1 KGHDR and CDR2 SFDVKD. This CDR3 contains 15 residues. Losses at the gene ends were 3 bases for V and 1 base for J; bases not matched to a gene: 5. This CDR3 reads CATSDPGTASYEQYF. DNA of the CDR3: TGTGCCACCAGTGATCCCGGGACAGCTTCCTACGAGCAGTACTTC.

The rearrangement links TRBV7-9 to TRBJ2-1, with TRBD2 matching 9 bases. Germline values: CDR1 SEHNR, CDR2 FQNEAQ (reference sequence). V lost 5 bases and J lost 0; bases outside the gene matches: 5. The CDR3 is made up of 16 amino acids. DNA for the CDR3: TGTGCCAGCAGCCCCCGACTAGCGGACTCCTACAATGAGCAGTTCTTC. Amino acid sequence: CASSPRLADSYNEQFF.

Many counts were recorded for this clonotype. The chain links TRBV9 to TRBJ1-5; D not resolved. The CDR3 has 14 amino acids. V was cut by 3 bases and J by 10 bases, with 17 bases left in between. CDR1 SGDLS and CDR2 YYNGEE come from the germline V gene. The CDR3 protein is CASSGGGLLNPQHF. CDR3 bases: TGTGCCAGCAGCGGGGGAGGGCTCTTAAATCCCCAGCATTTT.

This sequence joins TRBV7-9 and TRBJ2-1; 7 bases match TRBD1. Unmatched junction bases numbered 9, after V lost 1 base and J lost 3 bases. Per germline, CDR1 SEHNR and CDR2 FQNEAQ (reference sequence). The CDR3 is 17 residues long. CDR3 protein: CASSLGRQGVDYNEQFF. CDR3 sequence (DNA): TGTGCCAGCAGCTTAGGTCGTCAGGGGGTCGACTACAATGAGCAGTTCTTC.

V is TRBV5-6 and J is TRBJ2-4; D might be TRBD1 or TRBD2, each matching 5 bases. Germline V gives CDR1 SGHDT, CDR2 YYEEEE. Trimming pared 4 bases from V and 4 bases from J, leaving 15 bases between. The CDR3 has 15 residues. CDR3 sequence (DNA): TGTGCCAGCAGCGGTTCCGGGACGGAAAAAAACATTCAGTACTTC. Translated, it gives CASSGSGTEKNIQYF.

This clonotype was found many times. The V and J genes are TRBV12-3 or TRBV12-4 and TRBJ2-1; 7 bases align to TRBD1. Germline trimming cut 5 bases from V and 8 bases from J; bases unmatched to any gene: 9. The CDR3 is 14 amino acids. This CDR3 is CASSPWRTGDEQFF. For the CDR3, the DNA is TGTGCCAGCAGTCCTTGGAGAACAGGGGATGAGCAGTTCTTC.

The table lists this clonotype with a few counts. This chain uses TRBV28 with TRBJ2-1; a possible D gene is TRBD2 (6 bases). From germline, CDR1 is MDHEN and CDR2 SYDVKM. Trimming pared 4 bases from V and 4 bases from J, leaving 17 bases between. The CDR3 loop spans 16 amino acids. The CDR3 region has the DNA TGTGCCAGCAGTTCGTCCGGGACTCAGAAGTACAATGAGCAGTTCTTC. This sequence encodes CASSSSGTQKYNEQFF.

This clonotype came up a few times. This chain connects TRBV7-3 to TRBJ2-1, with TRBD1 matching over 7 bases. This CDR3 is built from 15 residues. J lost 8 bases, V lost 2 bases, and 9 bases had no gene match. Germline V lookup: CDR1 SGHTA, CDR2 FQGTGA. CDR3 in DNA: TGTGCCAGCAGCTTAGGTCCAGGGGGTGCCTATGAGCAGTTCTTC. As protein: CASSLGPGGAYEQFF.

There are a few counts of this clonotype. The chain joins TRBV6-5 to TRBJ1-4, with D hard to call. The V and J ends lost 6 bases and 7 bases respectively, with 9 bases between them. The V gene's germline CDR1 is MNHEY and CDR2 SVGAGI. This CDR3 is 12 amino acids long. The CDR3 is CASSLNREKLFF. The CDR3, as DNA: TGTGCCAGCAGCCTTAATCGTGAAAAACTGTTTTTT.

In this sample, this clonotype turned up a few times. This sequence joins TRBV20-1 and TRBJ2-3, with a weak D call TRBD1 (6 bases). CDR1 is DFQATT and CDR2 is SNEGSKA in the germline V gene (reference sequence). V was trimmed by 2 bases and J by 3 bases, leaving 12 bases between them. The CDR3 has 14 residues. The DNA of the CDR3 is TGCAGTGCTAGACTCGCCAGGGGAACAGATACGCAGTATTTT. Its translation: CSARLARGTDTQYF.

This clonotype was seen many times. The chain combines TRBV7-6 with TRBJ2-7; 7 bases agree with TRBD1. Germline values: CDR1 SGHVS, CDR2 FNYEAQ. The V gene end was trimmed by 4 bases and the J gene end by 6 bases; junction bases not matched to a gene: 0. The CDR3 sequence is 11 residues long. CDR3 loop: CASSSGGEQYF. DNA of the CDR3: TGTGCCAGCAGCTCAGGGGGCGAGCAGTACTTC.

This clonotype was counted at least ten times. The chain has TRBV12-3 or TRBV12-4 and TRBJ2-5, with D unresolved. The CDR3 has 10 residues. The V gene lost 1 base and the J gene lost 6 bases, with 0 bases spanning the gap. The DNA of the CDR3 is TGTGCCAGCAGTTTAGAGACCCAGTACTTC. It specifies CASSLETQYF.